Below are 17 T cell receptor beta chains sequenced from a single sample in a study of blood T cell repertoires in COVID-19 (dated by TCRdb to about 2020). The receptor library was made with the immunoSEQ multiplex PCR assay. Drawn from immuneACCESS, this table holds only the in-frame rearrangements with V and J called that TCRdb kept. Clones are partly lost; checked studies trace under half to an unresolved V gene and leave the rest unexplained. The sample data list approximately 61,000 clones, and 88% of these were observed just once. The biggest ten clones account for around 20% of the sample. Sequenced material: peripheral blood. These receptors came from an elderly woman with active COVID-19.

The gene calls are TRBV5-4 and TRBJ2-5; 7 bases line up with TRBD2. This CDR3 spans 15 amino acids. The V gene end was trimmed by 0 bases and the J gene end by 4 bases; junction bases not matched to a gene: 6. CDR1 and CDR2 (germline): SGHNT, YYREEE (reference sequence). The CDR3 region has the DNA TGTGCCAGCAGCTTGGCCGGGACTACGGGAGAGACCCAGTACTTC. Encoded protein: CASSLAGTTGETQYF.

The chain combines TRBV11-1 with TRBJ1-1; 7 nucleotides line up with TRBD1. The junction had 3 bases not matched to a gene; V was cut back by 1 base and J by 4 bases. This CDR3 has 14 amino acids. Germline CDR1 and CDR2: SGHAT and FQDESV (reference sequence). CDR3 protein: CASSLGGGVTEAFF. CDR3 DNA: TGTGCCAGCAGCTTAGGAGGGGGCGTCACTGAAGCTTTCTTT.

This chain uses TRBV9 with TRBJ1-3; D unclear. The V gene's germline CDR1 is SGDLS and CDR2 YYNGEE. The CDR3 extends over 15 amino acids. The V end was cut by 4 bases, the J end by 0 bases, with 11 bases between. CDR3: CASSTLAVSGNTIYF. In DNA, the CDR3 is TGTGCCAGCAGCACCCTGGCGGTCTCTGGAAACACCATATATTTT.

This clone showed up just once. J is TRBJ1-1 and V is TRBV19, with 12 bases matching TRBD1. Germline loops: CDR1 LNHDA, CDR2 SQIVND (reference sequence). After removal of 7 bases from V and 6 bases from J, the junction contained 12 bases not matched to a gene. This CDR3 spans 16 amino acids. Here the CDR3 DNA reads TGTGCCAGTATCCTCCGGGACAGGGGGCTAGGTGCTGAAGCTTTCTTT. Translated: CASILRDRGLGAEAFF. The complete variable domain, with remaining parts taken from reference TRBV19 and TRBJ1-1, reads DGGITQSPKYLFRKEGQNVTLSCEQNLNHDAMYWYRQDPGQGLRLIYYSQIVNDFQKGDIAEGYSVSREKKESFPLTVTSAQKNPTAFYLCASILRDRGLGAEAFFGQGTRLTVV.

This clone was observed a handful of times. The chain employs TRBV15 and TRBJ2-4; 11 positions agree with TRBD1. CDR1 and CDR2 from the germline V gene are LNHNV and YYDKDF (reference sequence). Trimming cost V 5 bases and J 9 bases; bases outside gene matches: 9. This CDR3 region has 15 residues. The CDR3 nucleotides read TGTGCCACCAGCGCCTACAGGGGACAGGGGGGCATTCAGTACTTC. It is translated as CATSAYRGQGGIQYF.

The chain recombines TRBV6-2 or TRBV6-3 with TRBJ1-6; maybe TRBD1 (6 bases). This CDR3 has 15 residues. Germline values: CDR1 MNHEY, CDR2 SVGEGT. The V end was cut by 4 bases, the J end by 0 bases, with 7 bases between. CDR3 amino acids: CASSWGHSYNSPLHF. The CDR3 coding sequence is TGTGCCAGCAGTTGGGGACACTCCTATAATTCACCCCTCCACTTT.

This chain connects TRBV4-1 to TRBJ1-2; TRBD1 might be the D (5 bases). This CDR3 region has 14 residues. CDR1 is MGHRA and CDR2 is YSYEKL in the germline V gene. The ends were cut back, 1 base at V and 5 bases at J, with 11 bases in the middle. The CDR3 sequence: CASSQVDRTYGYTF. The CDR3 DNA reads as TGCGCCAGCAGCCAAGTAGACAGAACATATGGCTACACCTTC.

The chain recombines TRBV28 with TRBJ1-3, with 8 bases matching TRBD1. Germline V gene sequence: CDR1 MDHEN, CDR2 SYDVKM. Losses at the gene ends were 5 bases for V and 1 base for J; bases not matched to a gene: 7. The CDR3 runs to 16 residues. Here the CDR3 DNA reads TGTGCCAGCAGTCCCGGACAGGGTGCTTCTGGAAACACCATATATTTT. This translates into CASSPGQGASGNTIYF.

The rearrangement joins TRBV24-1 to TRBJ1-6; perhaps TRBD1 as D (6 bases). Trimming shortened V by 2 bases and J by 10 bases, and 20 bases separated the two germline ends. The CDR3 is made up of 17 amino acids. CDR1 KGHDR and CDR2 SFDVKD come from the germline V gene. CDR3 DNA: TGTGCCACCAGTGATTCGAGGGCGGGGGCTCGAGGATCACCCCTCCACTTT. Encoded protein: CATSDSRAGARGSPLHF.

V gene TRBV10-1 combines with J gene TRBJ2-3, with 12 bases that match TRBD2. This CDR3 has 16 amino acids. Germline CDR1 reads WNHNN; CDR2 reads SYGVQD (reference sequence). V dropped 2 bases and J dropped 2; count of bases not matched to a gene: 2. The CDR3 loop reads CASSEGLAGPTDTQYF. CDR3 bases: TGCGCCAGCAGTGAGGGACTAGCGGGACCCACAGATACGCAGTATTTT.

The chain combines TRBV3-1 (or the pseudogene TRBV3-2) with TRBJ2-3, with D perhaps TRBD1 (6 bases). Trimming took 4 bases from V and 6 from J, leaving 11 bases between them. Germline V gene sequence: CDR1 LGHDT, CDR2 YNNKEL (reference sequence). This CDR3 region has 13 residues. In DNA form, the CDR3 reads TGTGCCAGCAGCCGCAGGGGTGGGGATACGCAGTATTTT. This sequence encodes CASSRRGGDTQYF.

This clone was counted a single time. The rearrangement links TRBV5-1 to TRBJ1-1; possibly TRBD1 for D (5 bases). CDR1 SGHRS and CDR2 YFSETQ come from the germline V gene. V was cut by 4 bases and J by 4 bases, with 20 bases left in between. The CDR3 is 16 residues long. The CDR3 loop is CASSISLGSGGTEAFF. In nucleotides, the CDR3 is TGCGCCAGCAGCATTAGCCTGGGATCGGGGGGCACTGAAGCTTTCTTT.

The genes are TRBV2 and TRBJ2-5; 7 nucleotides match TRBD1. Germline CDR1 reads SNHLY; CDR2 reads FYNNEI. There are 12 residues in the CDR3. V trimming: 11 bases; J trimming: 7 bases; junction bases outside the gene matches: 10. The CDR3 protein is CAGGTDQRTQYF. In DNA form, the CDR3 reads TGTGCCGGTGGGACAGACCAAAGGACCCAGTACTTC.

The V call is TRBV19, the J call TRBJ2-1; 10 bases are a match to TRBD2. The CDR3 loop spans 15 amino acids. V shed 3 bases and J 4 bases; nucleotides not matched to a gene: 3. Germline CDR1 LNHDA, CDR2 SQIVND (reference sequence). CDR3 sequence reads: CASSIVLAGYNEQFF. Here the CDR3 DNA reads TGTGCCAGTAGTATCGTACTAGCGGGGTACAATGAGCAGTTCTTC.

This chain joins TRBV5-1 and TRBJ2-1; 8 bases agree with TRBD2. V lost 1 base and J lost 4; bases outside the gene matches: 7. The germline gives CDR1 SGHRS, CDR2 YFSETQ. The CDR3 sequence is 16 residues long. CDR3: CASSLNPSGGYNEQFF. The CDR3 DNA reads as TGCGCCAGCAGCTTGAACCCCAGCGGGGGTTACAATGAGCAGTTCTTC.

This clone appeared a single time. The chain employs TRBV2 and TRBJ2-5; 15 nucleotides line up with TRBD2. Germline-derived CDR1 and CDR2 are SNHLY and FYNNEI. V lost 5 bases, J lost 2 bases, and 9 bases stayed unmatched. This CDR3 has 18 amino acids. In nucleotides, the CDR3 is TGTGCCAGCAGTTCCGGGACTAGCGGGGGGTTGGAGCAAGAGACCCAGTACTTC. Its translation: CASSSGTSGGLEQETQYF.

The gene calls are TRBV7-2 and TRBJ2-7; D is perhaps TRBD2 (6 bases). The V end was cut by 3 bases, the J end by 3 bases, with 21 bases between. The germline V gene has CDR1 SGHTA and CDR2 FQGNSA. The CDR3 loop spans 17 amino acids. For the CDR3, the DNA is TGTGCCAGCAGCTTTGGCCCCCCTAGCGCGGGTTTCTACGAGCAGTACTTC. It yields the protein CASSFGPPSAGFYEQYF. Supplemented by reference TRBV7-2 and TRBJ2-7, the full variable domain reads GAGVSQSPSNKVTEKGKDVELRCDPISGHTALYWYRQSLGQGLEFLIYFQGNSAPDKSGLPSDRFSAERTGGSVSTLTIQRTQQEDSAVYLCASSFGPPSAGFYEQYFGPGTRLTVT.